This T cell receptor (beta chain) was found in a study of T-cell memory formation after mild COVID-19. In the study overall: TCR clusters were largely donor specific. General study findings and limits: The study detected some responding clones in pre-infection memory, suggesting cross-reactive memory joined.

Many counts were recorded for this clonotype. Its antigen is undetermined. TCRdb recomputed calls from the 5' RACE reads with MiXCR, one row per CDR3 protein. The data hold about 140,000 distinct CDR3 sequences, with 14% to 15% observed a single time. This clonotype was sampled from an adult woman who had mild COVID-19 (a few samples of this study predate the infection). Cell type and time point are not known. Sequenced input: PBMCs or a T cell subset sorted from them (not recorded which).

The CDR3 region is CASSQVLGIDEQFF. The CDR3 DNA sequence: TGTGCCAGCAGCCAAGTTTTGGGAATAGATGAGCAGTTCTTC. V usage is TRBV14 and J usage is TRBJ2-1, with unresolved D. The V gene's germline CDR1 is SGHDN and CDR2 FVKESK. V lost 1 base to trimming and J lost 8 bases, with 12 bases between them. The CDR3 covers 14 residues. Using reference TRBV14 and TRBJ2-1 for the parts outside the CDR3, the full variable domain is EAGVTQFPSHSVIEKGQTVTLRCDPISGHDNLYWYRRVMGKEIKFLLHFVKESKQDESGMPNNRFLAERTGGTYSTLKVQPAELEDSGVYFCASSQVLGIDEQFFGPGTRLTVL.